The subject of this entry is one T cell receptor beta chain. The data are from a study of blood T cell repertoires in COVID-19. Overall study context: Whether acute or convalescent, the COVID-19 samples came from the United States, Italy and Spain. T cells, B-cell-depleted T cells, or PBMCs provided the cDNA or gDNA that served as material.

In the authors' methods: The authors estimated nucleated cell counts from reference gene primer amplification. Some clones are missing from TCRdb's copy, which holds only in-frame ones; the method was immunoSEQ multiplex PCR. From that table come the V and J calls and clone size; the DNA was used to work out D and trimming. The sample yields about 130,000 clones, less than 90% seen once. V was clipped by 4 bases and J by 7 bases; unmatched bases: 14. The CDR3 runs 17 residues. Germline CDR1 is SGHAT and CDR2 is FQNNGV. Material: peripheral blood. V gene TRBV11-2 combines with J gene TRBJ2-1, with 9 bases identical to TRBD2. The TCR comes from a woman in her thirties who had recovered from COVID-19. CDR3 protein: CASSSGLRPSGVNEQFF. In DNA, the CDR3 is TGTGCCAGCAGCTCAGGACTTAGACCTAGCGGGGTAAATGAGCAGTTCTTC.